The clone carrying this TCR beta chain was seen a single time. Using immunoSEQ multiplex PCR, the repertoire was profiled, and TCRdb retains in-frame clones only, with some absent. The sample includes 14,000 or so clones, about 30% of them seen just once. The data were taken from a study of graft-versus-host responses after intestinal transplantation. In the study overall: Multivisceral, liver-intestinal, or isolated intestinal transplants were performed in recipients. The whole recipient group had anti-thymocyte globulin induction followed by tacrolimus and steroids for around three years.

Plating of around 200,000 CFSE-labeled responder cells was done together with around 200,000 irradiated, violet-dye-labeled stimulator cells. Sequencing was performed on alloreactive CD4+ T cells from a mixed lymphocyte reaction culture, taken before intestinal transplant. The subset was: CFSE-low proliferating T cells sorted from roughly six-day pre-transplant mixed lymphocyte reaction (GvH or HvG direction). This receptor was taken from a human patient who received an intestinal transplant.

The CDR3 sequence: CATRAKNTEAFF. In nucleotides, the CDR3 is TGTGCCACCCGGGCCAAGAACACTGAAGCTTTCTTT. V is TRBV19 and J is TRBJ1-1; D not certain. Germline CDR1 reads LNHDA; CDR2 reads SQIVND (reference sequence). CDR3 length: 12 amino acids. Deletions cut 10 bases from V and 1 base from J, with 10 bases between.